This TCR beta chain derives from a study of cytomegalovirus exposure and HLA in healthy donors. Sequencing was performed with immunoSEQ multiplex PCR; in TCRdb, only in-frame clones are kept and a portion is missing. The table shows about 73,000 clones, with about 90% occurring only once. Germline assignment: CDR1 SGHRS and CDR2 YFSETQ. This CDR3 is built from 15 residues. With 0 bases removed from V and 5 bases from J, the gap between germline ends came to 14 bases. The V and J genes are TRBV5-1 and TRBJ1-2; D may be TRBD1 (5 bases). The sample comprised PBMCs. This TCR was sampled from a woman between 18 and 29 years old in good health and CMV-seropositive. As DNA, the CDR3 is TGCGCCAGCAGCTTGGCGACAGAGGTTCTATATGGCTACACCTTC. It specifies CASSLATEVLYGYTF. Full variable domain (missing parts from reference TRBV5-1 and TRBJ1-2): KAGVTQTPRYLIKTRGQQVTLSCSPISGHRSVSWYQQTPGQGLQFLFEYFSETQRNKGNFPGRFSGRQFSNSRSEMNVSTLELGDSALYLCASSLATEVLYGYTFGSGTRLTVV.